The 17 T cell receptor beta chains reported below all come from one sample, sequenced in a study of monozygotic twins with inflammatory bowel disease. TCRdb re-called the 5' RACE reads and gives one entry per CDR3 protein, without DNA. The repertoire shows approximately 150,000 distinct CDR3 sequences; the top ten hold less than 7.5%. The source material was blood. The source of these receptors is a human donor with ulcerative colitis or Crohn's disease, or a healthy co-twin of an affected twin (not recorded which).

This sequence joins TRBV30 and TRBJ2-5; lacking DNA, the TRBD1 call made by TCRdb goes unchecked. The CDR3 extends over 13 amino acids. The germline V gene has CDR1 GTSNPN and CDR2 SVGIG (reference sequence). This chain's CDR3 is CAWSENRFETQYF.

V usage is TRBV20-1 and J usage is TRBJ2-1. This CDR3 has 15 residues. CDR1 and CDR2 from the germline V gene are DFQATT and SNEGSKA (reference sequence). CDR3 in amino acids: CSARAHSSSYNEQFF.

The chain's CDR3 is CASSFGGDTTINEQFF. The chain is built from TRBV5-4 and TRBJ2-1; TCRdb selects TRBD1, and the lack of DNA leaves this call unchecked. The CDR3 runs to 16 residues. From germline, CDR1 is SGHNT and CDR2 YYREEE (reference sequence). Complete variable domain (other parts from reference TRBV5-4 and TRBJ2-1): ETGVTQSPTHLIKTRGQQVTLRCSSQSGHNTVSWYQQALGQGPQFIFQYYREEENGRGNFPPRFSGLQFPNYSSELNVNALELDDSALYLCASSFGGDTTINEQFFGPGTRLTVL.

The chain has TRBV7-2 and TRBJ1-6; TCRdb's D call of TRBD1 is untestable without DNA. The CDR3 is 15 residues long. Germline V lookup: CDR1 SGHTA, CDR2 FQGNSA. CDR3 residues: CASRRDRLNNSPLHF. Full variable domain (missing parts from reference TRBV7-2 and TRBJ1-6): GAGVSQSPSNKVTEKGKDVELRCDPISGHTALYWYRQSLGQGLEFLIYFQGNSAPDKSGLPSDRFSAERTGGSVSTLTIQRTQQEDSAVYLCASRRDRLNNSPLHFGNGTRLTVT.

This rearrangement joins TRBV20-1 to TRBJ2-2. The CDR3 has 16 amino acids. Germline-derived CDR1 and CDR2 are DFQATT and SNEGSKA (reference sequence). The chain's CDR3 is CSARAERTANTGELFF.

The J gene is TRBJ2-5, the V gene TRBV11-2; TCRdb names TRBD1, which stays unverified in the absence of DNA. Germline V gene lookup returns CDR1 SGHAT and CDR2 FQNNGV. This CDR3 region has 13 residues. The CDR3 here is CASSPGGPETQYF.

The chain carries TRBV6-1 and TRBJ2-7; as DNA is missing, the TRBD1 call by TCRdb cannot be tested. The CDR3 covers 16 residues. The V gene's germline CDR1 is MNHNS and CDR2 SASEGT. CDR3 protein: CASRAPLTGAYYEQYF.

The CDR3 loop is CASSPTQMWETQYF. The chain is built from TRBV5-1 and TRBJ2-5. The germline V gene has CDR1 SGHRS and CDR2 YFSETQ. This CDR3 comprises 14 residues.

The V call is TRBV5-4, the J call TRBJ2-7; TCRdb picks TRBD1, but there is no DNA to check that call. Germline lookup yields CDR1 SGHNT and CDR2 YYREEE (reference sequence). The CDR3 spans 17 residues. The CDR3 sequence: CASSPGNPTGAGGEQYF.

V usage is TRBV27 and J usage is TRBJ1-1; with no DNA, the TCRdb D assignment of TRBD1 cannot be verified. Germline loops: CDR1 MNHEY, CDR2 SMNVEV (reference sequence). The CDR3 is 14 residues long. The CDR3 loop is CASTPWGQDTEAFF.

The chain links TRBV5-1 to TRBJ2-3; the D gene TCRdb calls, TRBD2, cannot be checked with no DNA. Per the germline V gene, CDR1 is SGHRS and CDR2 is YFSETQ. There are 16 residues in the CDR3. CDR3 sequence: CASSLTSGGAPDTQYF.

The chain has TRBV12-3 or TRBV12-4 and TRBJ1-1. This CDR3 spans 15 amino acids. This CDR3 reads CASSSDTTINTEAFF.

The V call is TRBV3-1, the J call TRBJ1-6; TCRdb's D call, TRBD1, is unchecked because there is no DNA. The germline gives CDR1 LGHDT, CDR2 YNNKEL (reference sequence). This CDR3 contains 15 residues. CDR3 residues: CASSLSRGGNSPLHF.

V usage is TRBV29-1 and J usage is TRBJ2-7; TCRdb lists TRBD2, though no DNA is available to test this call. Looked up from germline, CDR1 is SQVTM and CDR2 is ANQGSEA. The CDR3 spans 15 residues. This CDR3 reads CSVEDLGGRDYEQYF.

This chain uses TRBV5-4 with TRBJ2-5; the D call from TCRdb, TRBD1, cannot be confirmed without DNA. CDR1 is SGHNT, CDR2 YYREEE, per germline (reference sequence). The CDR3 consists of 15 residues. The CDR3 spells CASSLGLDRKETQYF.

The CDR3 sequence: CASSPGTVNEKLFF. This chain links TRBV11-2 with TRBJ1-4; as DNA is missing, the TRBD1 call by TCRdb cannot be tested. CDR3 size: 14 residues. The germline V gene has CDR1 SGHAT and CDR2 FQNNGV. Full variable domain (rest looked up from reference TRBV11-2 and TRBJ1-4): EAGVAQSPRYKIIEKRQSVAFWCNPISGHATLYWYQQILGQGPKLLIQFQNNGVVDDSQLPKDRFSAERLKGVDSTLKIQPAKLEDSAVYLCASSPGTVNEKLFFGSGTQLSVL.

This chain joins TRBV7-3 and TRBJ2-4; the TRBD2 assignment by TCRdb is unverifiable without DNA. CDR1 is SGHTA, CDR2 FQGTGA, per germline. The CDR3 is 15 amino acids. CDR3: CASSQLAGAKNIQYF. Drawing the rest from reference TRBV7-3 and TRBJ2-4, the complete variable domain is GAGVSQTPSNKVTEKGKYVELRCDPISGHTALYWYRQSLGQGPEFLIYFQGTGAADDSGLPNDRFFAVRPEGSVSTLKIQRTERGDSAVYLCASSQLAGAKNIQYFGAGTRLSVL.